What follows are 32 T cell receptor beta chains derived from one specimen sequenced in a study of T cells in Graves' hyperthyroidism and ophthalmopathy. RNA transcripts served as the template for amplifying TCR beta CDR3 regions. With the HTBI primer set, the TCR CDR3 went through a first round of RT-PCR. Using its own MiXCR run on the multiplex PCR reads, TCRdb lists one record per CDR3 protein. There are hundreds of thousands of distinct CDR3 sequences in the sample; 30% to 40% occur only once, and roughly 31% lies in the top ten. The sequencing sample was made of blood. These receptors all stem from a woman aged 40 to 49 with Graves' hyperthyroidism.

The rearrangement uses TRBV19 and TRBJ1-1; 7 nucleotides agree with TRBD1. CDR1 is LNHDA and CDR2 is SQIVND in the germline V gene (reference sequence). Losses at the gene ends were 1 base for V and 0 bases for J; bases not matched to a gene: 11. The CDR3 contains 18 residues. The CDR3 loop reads CASSIARTGYSLNTEAFF. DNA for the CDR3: TGTGCCAGTAGTATAGCCCGGACAGGCTACTCTTTGAACACTGAAGCTTTCTTT.

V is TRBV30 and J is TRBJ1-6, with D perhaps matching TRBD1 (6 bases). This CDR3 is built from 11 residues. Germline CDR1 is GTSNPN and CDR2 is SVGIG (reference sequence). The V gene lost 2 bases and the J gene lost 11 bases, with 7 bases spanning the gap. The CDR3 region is CAWSRGTPLHF. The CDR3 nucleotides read TGTGCCTGGAGTAGGGGGACACCCCTCCACTTT.

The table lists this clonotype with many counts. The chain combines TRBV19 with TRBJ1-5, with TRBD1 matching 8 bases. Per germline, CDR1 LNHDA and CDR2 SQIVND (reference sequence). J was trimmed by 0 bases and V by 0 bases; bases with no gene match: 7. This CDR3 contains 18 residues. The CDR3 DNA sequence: TGTGCCAGTAGTATAGACGGACAGGGATTCTATAGCAATCAGCCCCAGCATTTT. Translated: CASSIDGQGFYSNQPQHF.

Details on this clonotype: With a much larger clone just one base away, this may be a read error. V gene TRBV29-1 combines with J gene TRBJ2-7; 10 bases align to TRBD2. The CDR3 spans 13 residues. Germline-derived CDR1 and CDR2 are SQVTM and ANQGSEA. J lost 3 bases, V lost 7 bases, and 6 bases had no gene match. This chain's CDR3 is CSAIASGGYEQYF. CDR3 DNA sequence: TGCAGCGCAATTGCTAGCGGGGGCTACGAGCAGTACTTC.

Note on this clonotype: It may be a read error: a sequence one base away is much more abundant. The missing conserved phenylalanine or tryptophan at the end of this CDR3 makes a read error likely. The CDR3 here is CSAREVNTEAFL. The CDR3 DNA sequence: TGCAGTGCTAGAGAGGTGAACACTGAAGCTTTCCTT. The chain is built from TRBV20-1 and TRBJ1-1; D is unresolved. The CDR3 sequence is 12 residues long. Germline-derived CDR1 and CDR2 are DFQATT and SNEGSKA (reference sequence). Deletions cut 0 bases from V and 0 bases from J, with 2 bases between.

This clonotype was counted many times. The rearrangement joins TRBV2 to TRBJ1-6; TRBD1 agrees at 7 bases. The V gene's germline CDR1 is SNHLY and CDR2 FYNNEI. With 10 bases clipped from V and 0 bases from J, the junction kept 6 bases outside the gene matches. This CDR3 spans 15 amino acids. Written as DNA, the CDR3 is TGTGCCACCTCTCGGGACAGCTCCTATAATTCACCCCTCCACTTT. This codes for CATSRDSSYNSPLHF.

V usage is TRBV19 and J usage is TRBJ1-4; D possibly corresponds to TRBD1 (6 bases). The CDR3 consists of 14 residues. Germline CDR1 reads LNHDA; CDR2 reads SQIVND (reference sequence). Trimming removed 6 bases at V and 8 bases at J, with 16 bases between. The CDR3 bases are TGTGCCAGTAGACTGACAGGAGGCTACGAAAAACTGTTTTTT. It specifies CASRLTGGYEKLFF. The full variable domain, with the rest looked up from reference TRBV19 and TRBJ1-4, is DGGITQSPKYLFRKEGQNVTLSCEQNLNHDAMYWYRQDPGQGLRLIYYSQIVNDFQKGDIAEGYSVSREKKESFPLTVTSAQKNPTAFYLCASRLTGGYEKLFFGSGTQLSVL.

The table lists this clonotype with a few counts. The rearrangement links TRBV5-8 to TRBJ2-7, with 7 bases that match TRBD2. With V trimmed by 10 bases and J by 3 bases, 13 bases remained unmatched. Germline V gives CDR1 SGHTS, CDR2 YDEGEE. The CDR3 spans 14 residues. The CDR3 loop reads CASTLGGSIYEQYF. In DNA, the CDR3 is TGTGCCTCCACGTTGGGCGGGAGCATCTACGAGCAGTACTTC. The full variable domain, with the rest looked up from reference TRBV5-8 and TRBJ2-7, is EAGVTQSPTHLIKTRGQQATLRCSPISGHTSVYWYQQALGLGLQFLLWYDEGEERNRGNFPPRFSGRQFPNYSSELNVNALELEDSALYLCASTLGGSIYEQYFGPGTRLTVT.

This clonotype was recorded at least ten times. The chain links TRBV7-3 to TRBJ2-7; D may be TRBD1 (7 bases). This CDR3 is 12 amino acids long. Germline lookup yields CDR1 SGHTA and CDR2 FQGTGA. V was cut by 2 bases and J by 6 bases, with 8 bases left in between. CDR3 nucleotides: TGTGCCAGCAGCTTACAGGGGGGCGAGCAGTACTTC. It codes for CASSLQGGEQYF.

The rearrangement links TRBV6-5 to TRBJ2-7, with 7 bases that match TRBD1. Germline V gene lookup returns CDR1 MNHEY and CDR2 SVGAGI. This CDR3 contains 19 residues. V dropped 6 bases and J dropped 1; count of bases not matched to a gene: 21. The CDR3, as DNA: TGTGCCAGCAGCTTAAGACTTTCCGGGACAGACTTGCTATCCTACGAGCAGTACTTC. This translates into CASSLRLSGTDLLSYEQYF.

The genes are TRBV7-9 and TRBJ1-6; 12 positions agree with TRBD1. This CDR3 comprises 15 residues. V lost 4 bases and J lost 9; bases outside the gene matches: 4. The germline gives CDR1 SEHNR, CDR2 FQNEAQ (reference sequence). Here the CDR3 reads CASSWGQGASSPLHF. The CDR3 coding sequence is TGTGCCAGCAGCTGGGGACAGGGGGCAAGTTCACCCCTCCACTTT.

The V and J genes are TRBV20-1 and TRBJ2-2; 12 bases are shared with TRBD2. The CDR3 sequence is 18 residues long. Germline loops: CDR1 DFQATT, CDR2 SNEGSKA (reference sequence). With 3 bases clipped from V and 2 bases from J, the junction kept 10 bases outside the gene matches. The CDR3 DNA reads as TGCAGTGCTAGTGTACCGACTAGCGGGAGTAAAAACACCGGGGAGCTGTTTTTT. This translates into CSASVPTSGSKNTGELFF.

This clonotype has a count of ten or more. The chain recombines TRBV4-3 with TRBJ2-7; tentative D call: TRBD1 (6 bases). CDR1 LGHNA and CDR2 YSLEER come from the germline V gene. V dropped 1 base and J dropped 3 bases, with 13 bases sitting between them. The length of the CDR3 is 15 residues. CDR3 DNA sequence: TGCGCCAGCAGCCAAGGTCTCCCAGGGGACTACGAGCAGTACTTC. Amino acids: CASSQGLPGDYEQYF.

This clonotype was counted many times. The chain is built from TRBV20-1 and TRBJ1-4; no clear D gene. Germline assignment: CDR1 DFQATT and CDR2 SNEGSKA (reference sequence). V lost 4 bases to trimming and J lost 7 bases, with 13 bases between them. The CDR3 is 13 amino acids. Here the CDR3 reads CSATRDIAEKLFF. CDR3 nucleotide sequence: TGCAGTGCTACTAGAGACATTGCTGAAAAACTGTTTTTT.

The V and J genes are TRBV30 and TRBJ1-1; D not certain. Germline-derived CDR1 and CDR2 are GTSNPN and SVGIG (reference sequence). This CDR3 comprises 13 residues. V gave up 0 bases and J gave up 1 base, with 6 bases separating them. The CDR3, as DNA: TGTGCCTGGAGTGTAAGGGAGAACACTGAAGCTTTCTTT. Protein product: CAWSVRENTEAFF.

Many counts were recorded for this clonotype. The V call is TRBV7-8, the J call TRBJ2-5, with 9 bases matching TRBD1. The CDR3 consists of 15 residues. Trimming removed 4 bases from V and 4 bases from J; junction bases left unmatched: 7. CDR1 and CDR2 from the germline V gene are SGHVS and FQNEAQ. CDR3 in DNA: TGTGCCAGCAGCTCCCGGGACAGGGATGTAGAGACCCAGTACTTC. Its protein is CASSSRDRDVETQYF. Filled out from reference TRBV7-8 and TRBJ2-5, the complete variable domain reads GAGVSQSPRYKVAKRGQDVALRCDPISGHVSLFWYQQALGQGPEFLTYFQNEAQLDKSGLPSDRFFAERPEGSVSTLKIQRTQQEDSAVYLCASSSRDRDVETQYFGPGTRLLVL.

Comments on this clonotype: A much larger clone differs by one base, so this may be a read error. CDR3 nucleotides: TGTGCCATCAGTGAGTCGGCCGGTCCCCCGTATTCACCCCTCCACTTT. Its translation is CAISESAGPPYSPLHF. V gene TRBV10-3 combines with J gene TRBJ1-6, with D hard to call. V lost 0 bases and J 8 bases, leaving 14 bases between the germline ends. The CDR3 is 16 residues long. Germline CDR1 ENHRY, CDR2 SYGVKD.

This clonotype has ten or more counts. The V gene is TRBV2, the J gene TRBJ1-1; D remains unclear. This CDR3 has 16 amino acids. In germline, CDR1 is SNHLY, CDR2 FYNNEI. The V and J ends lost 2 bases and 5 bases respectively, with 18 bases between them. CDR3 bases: TGTGCCAGCAGTGAAAGGTTTGGGAGGGATCGGACTGAAGCTTTCTTT. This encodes CASSERFGRDRTEAFF.

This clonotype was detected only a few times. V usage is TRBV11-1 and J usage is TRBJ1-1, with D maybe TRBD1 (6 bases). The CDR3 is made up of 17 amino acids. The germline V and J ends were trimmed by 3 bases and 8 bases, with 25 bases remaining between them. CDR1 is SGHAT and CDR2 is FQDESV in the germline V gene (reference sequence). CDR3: CASSLGQGPLAVGEAFF. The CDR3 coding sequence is TGTGCCAGCAGCTTGGGGCAGGGGCCCCTTGCGGTTGGCGAAGCTTTCTTT.

CDR3 loop: CASSLAAGINSPLHF. CDR3 DNA sequence: TGCGCCAGCAGCTTGGCGGCGGGGATAAATTCACCCCTCCACTTT. The rearrangement links TRBV5-1 to TRBJ1-6, with D hard to call. The CDR3 contains 15 residues. The germline V gene has CDR1 SGHRS and CDR2 YFSETQ. V was shortened by 0 bases and J by 7 bases, with 11 bases between the two germline ends.

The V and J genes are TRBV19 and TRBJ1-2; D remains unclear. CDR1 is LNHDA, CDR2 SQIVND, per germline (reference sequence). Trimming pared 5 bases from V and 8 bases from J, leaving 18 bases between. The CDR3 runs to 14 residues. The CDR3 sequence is CASSPTKTRAGYTF. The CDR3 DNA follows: TGTGCCAGTAGTCCCACCAAAACCCGGGCCGGCTACACCTTC.

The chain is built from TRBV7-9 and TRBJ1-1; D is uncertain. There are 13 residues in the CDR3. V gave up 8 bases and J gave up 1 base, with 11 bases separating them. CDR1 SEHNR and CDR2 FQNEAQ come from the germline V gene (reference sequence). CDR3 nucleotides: TGTGCCAGCGGCCGGACGGCGAACACTGAAGCTTTCTTT. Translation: CASGRTANTEAFF.

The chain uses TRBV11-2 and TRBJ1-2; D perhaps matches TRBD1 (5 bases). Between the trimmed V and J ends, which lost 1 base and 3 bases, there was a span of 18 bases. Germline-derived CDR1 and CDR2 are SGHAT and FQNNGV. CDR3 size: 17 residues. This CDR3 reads CASSLAGRAGVYYGYTF. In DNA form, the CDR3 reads TGTGCCAGCAGCTTAGCCGGGAGGGCGGGGGTCTACTATGGCTACACCTTC.

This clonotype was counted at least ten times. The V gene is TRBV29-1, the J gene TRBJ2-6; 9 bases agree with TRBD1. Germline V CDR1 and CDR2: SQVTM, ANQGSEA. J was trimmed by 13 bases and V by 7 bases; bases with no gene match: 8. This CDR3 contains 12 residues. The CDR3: CSASGQGEVLTF. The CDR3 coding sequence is TGCAGCGCTTCGGGACAGGGCGAAGTCCTGACTTTC.

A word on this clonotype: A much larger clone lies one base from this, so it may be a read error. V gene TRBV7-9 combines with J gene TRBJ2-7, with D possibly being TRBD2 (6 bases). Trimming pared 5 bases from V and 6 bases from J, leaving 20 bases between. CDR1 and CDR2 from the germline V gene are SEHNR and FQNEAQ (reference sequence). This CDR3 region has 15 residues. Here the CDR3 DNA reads TGTGCCAGCAGCCATAGGCGGGGCGGTGGAGGCGAGCAGTACTTC. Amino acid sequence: CASSHRRGGGGEQYF.

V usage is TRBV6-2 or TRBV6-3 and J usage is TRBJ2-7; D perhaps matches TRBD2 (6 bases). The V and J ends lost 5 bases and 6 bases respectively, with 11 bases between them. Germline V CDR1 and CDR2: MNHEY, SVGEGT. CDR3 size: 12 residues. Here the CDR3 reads CASSRLVSEQYF. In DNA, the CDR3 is TGTGCCAGCAGTCGACTAGTTTCCGAGCAGTACTTC.

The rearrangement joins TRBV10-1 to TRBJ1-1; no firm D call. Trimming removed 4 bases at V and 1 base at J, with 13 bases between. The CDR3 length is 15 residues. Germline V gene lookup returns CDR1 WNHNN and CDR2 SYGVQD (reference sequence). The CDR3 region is CASSARTDGNTEAFF. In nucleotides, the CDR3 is TGCGCCAGCAGTGCCAGAACCGACGGGAACACTGAAGCTTTCTTT.

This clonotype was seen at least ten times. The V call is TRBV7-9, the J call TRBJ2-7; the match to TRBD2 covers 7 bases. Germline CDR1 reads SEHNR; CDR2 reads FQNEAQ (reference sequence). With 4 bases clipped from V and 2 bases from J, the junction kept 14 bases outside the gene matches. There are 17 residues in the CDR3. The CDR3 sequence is CASSSNVGLADTYEQYF. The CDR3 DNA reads TGTGCCAGCAGCTCCAACGTGGGGCTAGCGGATACCTACGAGCAGTACTTC.

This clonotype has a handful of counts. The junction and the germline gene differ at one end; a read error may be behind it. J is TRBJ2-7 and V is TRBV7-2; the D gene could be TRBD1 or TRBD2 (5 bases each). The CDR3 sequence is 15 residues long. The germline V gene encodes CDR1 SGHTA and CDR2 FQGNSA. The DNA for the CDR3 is TGTGCCAGCAGCAACCCCGGGACGGTGTCCTATGAGCAGTACTTC. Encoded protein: CASSNPGTVSYEQYF.

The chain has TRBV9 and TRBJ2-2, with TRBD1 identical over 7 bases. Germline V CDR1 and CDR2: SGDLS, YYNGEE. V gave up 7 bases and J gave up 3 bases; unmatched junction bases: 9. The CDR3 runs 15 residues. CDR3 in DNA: TGTGCCAGCTCACCATTTCAGGGGGACACCGGGGAGCTGTTTTTT. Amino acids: CASSPFQGDTGELFF.

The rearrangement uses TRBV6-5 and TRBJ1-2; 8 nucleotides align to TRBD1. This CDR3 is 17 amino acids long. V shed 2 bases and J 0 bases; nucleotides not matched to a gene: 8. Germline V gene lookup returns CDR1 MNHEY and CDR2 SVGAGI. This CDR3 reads CASSYLDRAGANYGYTF. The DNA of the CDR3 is TGTGCCAGCAGTTACCTGGACAGGGCTGGGGCTAACTATGGCTACACCTTC.

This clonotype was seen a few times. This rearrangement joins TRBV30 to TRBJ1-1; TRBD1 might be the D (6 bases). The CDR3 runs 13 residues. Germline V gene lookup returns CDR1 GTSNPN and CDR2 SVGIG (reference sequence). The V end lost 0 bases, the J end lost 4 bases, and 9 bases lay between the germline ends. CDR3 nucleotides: TGTGCCTGGAGTGTGGCGGGGGCCACTGAAGCTTTCTTT. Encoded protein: CAWSVAGATEAFF. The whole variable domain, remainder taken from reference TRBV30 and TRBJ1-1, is SQTIHQWPATLVQPVGSPLSLECTVEGTSNPNLYWYRQAAGRGLQLLFYSVGIGQISSEVPQNLSASRPQDRQFILSSKKLLLSDSGFYLCAWSVAGATEAFFGQGTRLTVV.